This T cell receptor (beta chain) was recorded in a study of identical twins. General study findings and limits: The analysis was cross-sectional rather than longitudinal within donors.

Template switching (which added a universal primer site) was used, and cDNA carried unique molecular identifiers. TCRdb re-called the 5' RACE reads through MiXCR, storing one row per CDR3 protein. There are around 1.7 million distinct CDR3 sequences in the sample; under 35% occur only once, and 0.27% lies in the top ten. The sample holds a few counts of this clonotype. Antigen: not known. V lost 5 bases and J lost 11, with 33 bases in between. The CDR3 sequence is 18 residues long. The rearrangement links TRBV12-3 or TRBV12-4 to TRBJ2-5, with D perhaps being TRBD1 or TRBD2 (5 bases each). Sequences were obtained from cord blood. The source is a newborn girl in good health. The CDR3 here is CASSASLFGRGDLNEQYF. DNA for the CDR3: TGTGCCAGCAGTGCAAGCTTGTTCGGCAGAGGGGACCTCAATGAGCAGTACTTC.